This T cell receptor beta chain comes out of a study of T cells in Graves' hyperthyroidism and ophthalmopathy. Study-level results: The model foresaw ophthalmopathy a median roughly 6.5 months prior to onset.

RNA transcripts gave rise to amplified TCR beta CDR3 regions. TCR CDR3 underwent first-round RT-PCR with the HTBI primer set. Via MiXCR, TCRdb re-called the multiplex PCR reads, giving one row per CDR3 protein. The sample consists of hundreds of thousands of distinct CDR3 sequences, around 38% of them appearing once. Patients showing uncontrolled infection, other autoimmune disease, pregnancy or lactation were ineligible. The PBMCs were sourced from fresh peripheral blood (about 10 ml). Regarding this clonotype: What it binds is not known.

This TCR was recovered from a man aged 18 to 30 with Graves' hyperthyroidism. What was sequenced was blood.

As DNA, the CDR3 is TGTGCCAGCAGTGAATTTTGGGTCACTGAAGCTTTCTTT. Protein product: CASSEFWVTEAFF. The chain has TRBV2 and TRBJ1-1; no definite D call. The CDR3 runs 13 residues. The germline V gene has CDR1 SNHLY and CDR2 FYNNEI. Trimming took 2 bases from V and 4 from J, leaving 8 bases between them. The full variable domain, its missing parts supplied by reference TRBV2 and TRBJ1-1, is EPEVTQTPSHQVTQMGQEVILRCVPISNHLYFYWYRQILGQKVEFLVSFYNNEISEKSEIFDDQFSVERPDGSNFTLKIRSTKLEDSAMYFCASSEFWVTEAFFGQGTRLTVV.